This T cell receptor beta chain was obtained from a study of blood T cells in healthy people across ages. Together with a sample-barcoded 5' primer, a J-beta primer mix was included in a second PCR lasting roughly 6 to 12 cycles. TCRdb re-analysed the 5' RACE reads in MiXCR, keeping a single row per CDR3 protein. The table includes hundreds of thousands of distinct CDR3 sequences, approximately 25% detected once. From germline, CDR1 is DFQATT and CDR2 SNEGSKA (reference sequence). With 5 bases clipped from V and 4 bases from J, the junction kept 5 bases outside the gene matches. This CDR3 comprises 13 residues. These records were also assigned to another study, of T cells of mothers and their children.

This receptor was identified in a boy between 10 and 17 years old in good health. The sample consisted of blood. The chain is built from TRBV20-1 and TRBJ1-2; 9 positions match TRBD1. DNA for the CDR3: TGCAGTGCTCGTATGACAGGGGGCTATGGCTACACCTTC. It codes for CSARMTGGYGYTF.